Following are 3 T cell receptor beta chains from one sample sequenced in a study of CD8 T cells in Susac syndrome. RNA, at about 0.45 to 1 ug, was reverse transcribed with random hexamers. From the immunoSEQ multiplex PCR reads, TCRdb called clonotypes with MiXCR, one entry per CDR3 protein. The sample has about 140,000 distinct CDR3 sequences, around 95% seen once. Sequenced material: CD4+ T cells from PBMCs. These receptors all stem from a human donor with Susac syndrome.

The genes are TRBV6-6 and TRBJ2-5; D tentatively fits TRBD1 or TRBD2 (5 bases each). Deletions cut 5 bases from V and 1 base from J, with 8 bases between. Per the germline V gene, CDR1 is MNHNY and CDR2 is SVGAGI (reference sequence). This CDR3 has 13 amino acids. In DNA form, the CDR3 reads TGTGCCAGCAGTAGGGACCTCCAAGAGACCCAGTACTTC. Translation: CASSRDLQETQYF.

This clonotype was detected once. CDR3 coding DNA: TGTGCCACCAGCAGAGGGACAGCGGGAGAGGGCAATGAGCAGTTCTTC. Translating it yields CATSRGTAGEGNEQFF. J is TRBJ2-1 and V is TRBV15; 8 bases agree with TRBD2. Germline lookup yields CDR1 LNHNV and CDR2 YYDKDF (reference sequence). V dropped 1 base and J dropped 6; count of bases not matched to a gene: 8. The CDR3 consists of 16 residues.

The chain employs TRBV6-5 and TRBJ2-5; D gene ambiguous. Germline V gene sequence: CDR1 MNHEY, CDR2 SVGAGI. The CDR3 has 13 residues. Trimming cost V 5 bases and J 7 bases, with 14 bases left between them. For the CDR3, the DNA is TGTGCCAGCAGTCCCAGACCCGACTGGACCCAGTACTTC. This gives the protein CASSPRPDWTQYF.